Presented here are 32 T cell receptor beta chains from one specimen sequenced in a study of metastatic and nonmetastatic thyroid tumors. TCRdb re-called clones via MiXCR from the PCR reads. The sample holds more than 85,000 clones, less than 10% seen once. All patients were treatment-naive before thyroid surgery. Sample: blood. The receptors were sampled from a female donor with papillary thyroid cancer or a benign thyroid nodule (not recorded which). Some clones in this sample may be carry-over from other donors' samples.

In this sample, this clone turned up many times. CDR3 DNA: TGTGCCAGCTCTACTCGTCAAAGCGGGGCAGATACGCAGTATTTT. Its translation is CASSTRQSGADTQYF. The V call is TRBV18, the J call TRBJ2-3; 7 bases line up with TRBD2. This CDR3 region has 15 residues. J lost 4 bases, V lost 6 bases, and 10 bases had no gene match. In germline, CDR1 is KGHSH, CDR2 LQKENI.

This clone was seen at least ten times. The V call is TRBV7-2, the J call TRBJ1-5; perhaps TRBD1 as D (5 bases). The V gene lost 5 bases and the J gene lost 4 bases, with 18 bases spanning the gap. The germline gives CDR1 SGHTA, CDR2 FQGNSA. This CDR3 has 16 amino acids. The CDR3 DNA is TGTGCCAGCAGCCCGGGGCGGGGGTGGAAGAATCAGCCCCAGCATTTT. Its protein product is CASSPGRGWKNQPQHF.

This clone was counted ten times or more. Other DNA sequences in the sample encode the same CDR3. The rearrangement uses TRBV3-1 and TRBJ1-1, with D possibly matching TRBD1 (5 bases). The CDR3 is 13 amino acids. CDR1 and CDR2 (germline): LGHDT, YNNKEL (reference sequence). Trimming stripped 4 bases from V and 4 bases from J, with 10 bases between. In DNA form, the CDR3 reads TGTGCCAGCAGCCCAGGGACGGGCACTGAAGCTTTCTTT. It yields the protein CASSPGTGTEAFF.

This clone was picked up many times. The chain uses TRBV6-2 or TRBV6-3 and TRBJ1-5, with D perhaps TRBD1 (6 bases). The CDR3 is 15 residues long. V was cut by 6 bases and J by 4 bases, with 16 bases left in between. Germline V lookup: CDR1 MNHEY, CDR2 SVGEGT. The CDR3 nucleotides read TGTGCCAGCAGCCACCCGGACAGCCTGAATCAGCCCCAGCATTTT. This encodes CASSHPDSLNQPQHF.

The chain joins TRBV6-1 to TRBJ1-6; 7 bases agree with TRBD1. The V gene end was trimmed by 4 bases and the J gene end by 7 bases; junction bases not matched to a gene: 10. In germline, CDR1 is MNHNS, CDR2 SASEGT. This CDR3 is built from 16 residues. The CDR3 is CASSVSLGTVNSPLHF. For the CDR3, the DNA is TGTGCCAGCAGTGTATCCCTGGGGACAGTAAATTCACCCCTCCACTTT.

On this clone: It may be a read error: a sequence one base away is much more abundant. V is TRBV3-1 and J is TRBJ2-3; 7 bases fit TRBD2. J lost 1 base, V lost 0 bases, and 13 bases had no gene match. This CDR3 is built from 19 residues. Germline V gives CDR1 LGHDT, CDR2 YNNKEL (reference sequence). This chain's CDR3 is CASSQERLAAFRGTDTQYF. CDR3 DNA: TGTGCCAGCAGCCAAGAACGTCTAGCGGCGTTTAGGGGCACAGATACGCAGTATTTT.

This clone occurred many times. Other nucleotide sequences in the sample specify the same CDR3. This chain links TRBV6-1 with TRBJ2-7, with 13 bases that match TRBD2. With V trimmed by 3 bases and J by 3 bases, 2 bases remained unmatched. CDR3 size: 15 residues. From germline, CDR1 is MNHNS and CDR2 SASEGT. The CDR3 spells CASSDRLAGGYEQYF. The CDR3 DNA reads as TGTGCCAGCAGTGATCGACTAGCGGGGGGCTACGAGCAGTACTTC.

As for this clone: A much larger clone differs from this one at a single base, so this may be a read error. The CDR3 reads CASSLGLTSYNEQFF. The CDR3 coding sequence is TGTGCCAGCAGTTTAGGGCTGACGTCCTACAATGAGCAGTTCTTC. The gene calls are TRBV12-3 or TRBV12-4 and TRBJ2-1; no firm D call. Trimming removed 1 base at V and 1 base at J, with 8 bases between. The CDR3 is 15 residues long.

This clone was recorded many times. The chain uses TRBV27 and TRBJ1-5; D not resolved. Germline V CDR1 and CDR2: MNHEY, SMNVEV (reference sequence). CDR3 size: 12 residues. Trimming pared 4 bases from V and 7 bases from J, leaving 8 bases between. CDR3 sequence reads: CASSSSSQPQHF. DNA for the CDR3: TGTGCCAGCAGTTCCTCCAGCCAGCCCCAGCATTTT.

Worth noting for this clone: The sample carries other DNA sequences with the same CDR3. The rearrangement uses TRBV25-1 and TRBJ1-1, with D perhaps matching TRBD1 (5 bases). CDR1 is MGHDK, CDR2 SYGVNS, per germline. Trimming left V 5 bases short and J 4 bases short, with 11 bases between. The CDR3 runs 13 residues. CDR3 sequence reads: CASSLTGTTEAFF. The CDR3 DNA follows: TGTGCCAGCAGTTTGACTGGGACCACTGAAGCTTTCTTT.

This clone was seen only a few times. The chain uses TRBV6-2 or TRBV6-3 and TRBJ2-3, with a tentative D call TRBD2 (7 bases). The length of the CDR3 is 14 residues. CDR1 and CDR2 from the germline V gene are MNHEY and SVGEGT. The ends were cut back, 8 bases at V and 2 bases at J, with 14 bases in the middle. CDR3 coding DNA: TGTGCCAGCGGACGGGGGGCCCTCACAGATACGCAGTATTTT. Encoded protein: CASGRGALTDTQYF.

This clone was found many times. V gene TRBV9 combines with J gene TRBJ1-6, with D possibly matching TRBD1 (6 bases). Trimming took off 4 bases at V and 6 bases at J, with 14 bases between the two ends. This CDR3 has 15 amino acids. Germline-derived CDR1 and CDR2 are SGDLS and YYNGEE. The CDR3, as DNA: TGTGCCAGCAGCCCCTCCGGGACAACTAATTCACCCCTCCACTTT. This codes for CASSPSGTTNSPLHF. Full variable domain (missing parts from reference TRBV9 and TRBJ1-6): DSGVTQTPKHLITATGQRVTLRCSPRSGDLSVYWYQQSLDQGLQFLIQYYNGEERAKGNILERFSAQQFPDLHSELNLSSLELGDSALYFCASSPSGTTNSPLHFGNGTRLTVT.

This clone was observed many times. The rearrangement uses TRBV10-3 and TRBJ2-1, with no clear D. This CDR3 has 11 residues. V shed 1 base and J shed 10 bases, with 5 bases lying between them. Germline CDR1 is ENHRY and CDR2 is SYGVKD. The CDR3 protein is CAISELEEQFF. The CDR3 DNA reads as TGTGCCATCAGTGAGTTGGAAGAGCAGTTCTTC.

This chain uses TRBV2 with TRBJ2-2, with TRBD1 as a possible D gene (5 bases). Germline V gives CDR1 SNHLY, CDR2 FYNNEI. There are 19 residues in the CDR3. The V gene lost 0 bases and the J gene lost 6 bases, with 23 bases spanning the gap. The CDR3 DNA reads TGTGCCAGCAGTGAAGCGTGGTGTGCTTCAATCAGGGCCGCCGGGGAGCTGTTTTTT. The encoded protein is CASSEAWCASIRAAGELFF.

This clone was found many times. The rearrangement joins TRBV28 to TRBJ2-5; 13 bases align to TRBD2. Germline trimming cut 8 bases from V and 5 bases from J; bases unmatched to any gene: 8. The CDR3 runs 15 residues. The germline CDR1 and CDR2 sequences are MDHEN and SYDVKM. The CDR3 sequence: CASARTSGGRETQYF. The CDR3 coding sequence is TGTGCCAGCGCGCGGACTAGCGGGGGCAGGGAGACCCAGTACTTC.

The table lists this clone with many counts. The chain recombines TRBV10-2 with TRBJ1-2, with D possibly being TRBD1 (5 bases). Germline V gene lookup returns CDR1 WSHSY and CDR2 SAAADI. The CDR3 extends over 12 amino acids. V lost 4 bases and J lost 4, with 7 bases in between. The CDR3 is CASSGGPYGYTF. The CDR3 DNA is TGCGCCAGCAGTGGGGGACCCTATGGCTACACCTTC.

This clone occurred a few times. V and J are TRBV6-2 or TRBV6-3 and TRBJ2-1, with 11 positions matching TRBD1. J gave up 3 bases and V 2 bases, and 21 bases lay outside the gene matches. There are 22 residues in the CDR3. Germline CDR1 and CDR2: MNHEY and SVGEGT. In nucleotides, the CDR3 is TGTGCCAGCAGTTACCCCACCCGGGTAGGGACAGGGGGTATAGGGATCTACAATGAGCAGTTCTTC. Translated, it gives CASSYPTRVGTGGIGIYNEQFF.

This clone has ten or more counts. The chain carries TRBV27 and TRBJ2-2, with no clear D. The ends were cut back, 5 bases at V and 8 bases at J, with 12 bases in the middle. The length of the CDR3 is 13 residues. Germline V CDR1 and CDR2: MNHEY, SMNVEV (reference sequence). DNA of the CDR3: TGTGCCAGCAGTCCCCTCCATAGGGGGGAGCTGTTTTTT. It codes for CASSPLHRGELFF.

In this sample, this clone turned up many times. This chain links TRBV12-3 or TRBV12-4 with TRBJ1-2, with 8 bases lining up with TRBD1. J was trimmed by 2 bases and V by 5 bases; bases with no gene match: 4. This CDR3 has 14 amino acids. The CDR3 reads CASSMRQGNYGYTF. For the CDR3, the DNA is TGTGCCAGCAGTATGAGACAGGGGAACTATGGCTACACCTTC.

On this clone itself: With a much larger clone just one base away, this may be a read error. The chain is built from TRBV9 and TRBJ2-1, with a tentative D call TRBD1 (5 bases). The CDR3 extends over 16 amino acids. From germline, CDR1 is SGDLS and CDR2 YYNGEE. V shed 0 bases and J shed 7 bases, with 17 bases lying between them. The CDR3 sequence: CASSVVGAQLVNEQFF. The CDR3 DNA reads TGTGCCAGCAGCGTAGTTGGGGCGCAACTTGTGAATGAGCAGTTCTTC.

In its sample, this clone was seen many times. This sample includes further DNA sequences coding for the same CDR3. The chain uses TRBV9 and TRBJ2-2, with TRBD1 identical over 9 bases. The V and J ends lost 4 bases and 5 bases, in that order; junction bases with no gene match: 9. The CDR3 consists of 16 residues. The germline gives CDR1 SGDLS, CDR2 YYNGEE. The CDR3 DNA follows: TGTGCCAGCAGCCTACAGGGGGCGAGTAATACCGGGGAGCTGTTTTTT. It yields the protein CASSLQGASNTGELFF. Complete variable domain (other parts from reference TRBV9 and TRBJ2-2): DSGVTQTPKHLITATGQRVTLRCSPRSGDLSVYWYQQSLDQGLQFLIQYYNGEERAKGNILERFSAQQFPDLHSELNLSSLELGDSALYFCASSLQGASNTGELFFGEGSRLTVL.

This clone was found many times. The chain is built from TRBV18 and TRBJ1-5; TRBD1 aligns across 9 bases. The CDR3 consists of 15 residues. Germline CDR1 reads KGHSH; CDR2 reads LQKENI. The V and J ends lost 4 bases and 6 bases, in that order; junction bases with no gene match: 7. The CDR3 DNA sequence: TGTGCCAGCTCACACCGGGACAGGGATCGTCAGCCCCAGCATTTT. It translates to CASSHRDRDRQPQHF.

This clone showed up just a few times. The V call is TRBV10-3, the J call TRBJ1-2; 8 nucleotides align to TRBD1. Germline CDR1 ENHRY, CDR2 SYGVKD. CDR3 length: 13 amino acids. V dropped 7 bases and J dropped 3; count of bases not matched to a gene: 4. The CDR3: CAITPDRDYGYTF. The CDR3 DNA reads as TGTGCCATCACCCCGGACAGGGACTATGGCTACACCTTC.

This clone was counted between two and nine times. The V call is TRBV30, the J call TRBJ2-1, with D perhaps given as TRBD1 or TRBD2 (6 bases each). The CDR3 length is 14 residues. V was clipped by 0 bases and J by 10 bases, with 16 bases between them. Per the germline V gene, CDR1 is GTSNPN and CDR2 is SVGIG (reference sequence). This CDR3 is CAWSVKTVGGEQFF. CDR3 nucleotides: TGTGCCTGGAGTGTAAAGACCGTAGGGGGGGAGCAGTTCTTC.

This clone appeared many times. The chain uses TRBV15 and TRBJ2-2; maybe TRBD1 (5 bases). CDR1 and CDR2 (germline): LNHNV, YYDKDF (reference sequence). The CDR3 sequence is 15 residues long. Trimming took 5 bases from V and 4 from J, leaving 14 bases between them. As DNA, the CDR3 is TGTGCCACCAGCTCAAAAACAGGCGGCACCGGGGAGCTGTTTTTT. Protein sequence: CATSSKTGGTGELFF.

This clone was observed at least ten times. The chain employs TRBV3-1 and TRBJ2-3; D uncertain. The CDR3 totals 14 residues. Trimming stripped 3 bases from V and 2 bases from J, with 9 bases between. Per the germline V gene, CDR1 is LGHDT and CDR2 is YNNKEL (reference sequence). Here the CDR3 reads CASSQAYLTDTQYF. In DNA form, the CDR3 reads TGTGCCAGCAGCCAGGCTTACCTCACAGATACGCAGTATTTT.

This clone came up many times. The V call is TRBV4-2, the J call TRBJ2-7, with 7 bases fitting TRBD2. Germline trimming cut 1 base from V and 0 bases from J; bases unmatched to any gene: 3. Germline-derived CDR1 and CDR2 are LGHNA and YNFKEQ. This CDR3 has 15 residues. The CDR3 nucleotides are TGTGCCAGCAGCCAAGGTACTAGCGCCTCCTACGAGCAGTACTTC. This codes for CASSQGTSASYEQYF.

This clone was recorded at least ten times. Distinct nucleotide sequences in the sample also encode this CDR3. The genes are TRBV3-1 and TRBJ2-3; a weak D match, TRBD1 (6 bases). V was trimmed by 0 bases and J by 4 bases, leaving 11 bases between them. The CDR3 consists of 15 residues. The germline CDR1 and CDR2 sequences are LGHDT and YNNKEL (reference sequence). Here the CDR3 reads CASSQEGAAADTQYF. CDR3 sequence (DNA): TGTGCCAGCAGCCAAGAGGGGGCAGCGGCAGATACGCAGTATTTT.

There are many counts of this clone. The J gene is TRBJ2-7, the V gene TRBV2; no reliable D call. The CDR3 contains 14 residues. Per the germline V gene, CDR1 is SNHLY and CDR2 is FYNNEI. Trimming shortened V by 4 bases and J by 3 bases, and 13 bases separated the two germline ends. DNA for the CDR3: TGTGCCAGCAGTGGGAAACGGATGGACTACGAGCAGTACTTC. Encoded protein: CASSGKRMDYEQYF.

A few counts support this clone. This sequence may be a read error, since a much larger clone differs from it by one base. The V gene is TRBV12-5, the J gene TRBJ2-1; 7 nucleotides line up with TRBD1. There are 16 residues in the CDR3. Germline lookup yields CDR1 LGHNT and CDR2 FRNRAP. V dropped 5 bases and J dropped 1; count of bases not matched to a gene: 8. DNA of the CDR3: TGTGCTAGTGGTAAAACCGGGACAGTGTCCTACAATGAGCAGTTCTTC. It specifies CASGKTGTVSYNEQFF.

This clone was seen at least ten times. This chain joins TRBV6-4 and TRBJ1-1; D gene unclear. CDR1 and CDR2 (germline): MRHNA, SNTAGT. V dropped 3 bases and J dropped 2 bases, with 7 bases sitting between them. The CDR3 extends over 13 amino acids. Written as DNA, the CDR3 is TGTGCCAGCAGTGAAATCCCAAACACTGAAGCTTTCTTT. It yields the protein CASSEIPNTEAFF.

This clone was seen at least ten times. V and J are TRBV11-2 and TRBJ2-1, with D possibly TRBD2 on 6 matching bases. V lost 5 bases, J lost 5 bases, and 19 bases lay in between. The length of the CDR3 is 16 residues. Germline lookup yields CDR1 SGHAT and CDR2 FQNNGV. CDR3 coding DNA: TGTGCCAGCAGCCCCGGGGGTGCGGGGTTGGACAATGAGCAGTTCTTC. Residues: CASSPGGAGLDNEQFF.